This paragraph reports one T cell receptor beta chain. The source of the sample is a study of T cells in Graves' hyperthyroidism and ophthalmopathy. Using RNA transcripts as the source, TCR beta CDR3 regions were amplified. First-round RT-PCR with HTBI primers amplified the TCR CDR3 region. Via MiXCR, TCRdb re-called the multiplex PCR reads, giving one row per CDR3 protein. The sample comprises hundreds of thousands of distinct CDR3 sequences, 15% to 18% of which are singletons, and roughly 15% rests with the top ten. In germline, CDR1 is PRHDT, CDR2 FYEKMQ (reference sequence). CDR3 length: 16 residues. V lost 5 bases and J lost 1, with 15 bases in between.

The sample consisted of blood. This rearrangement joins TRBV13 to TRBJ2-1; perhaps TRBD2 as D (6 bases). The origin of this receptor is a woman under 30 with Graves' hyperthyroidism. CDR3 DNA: TGTGCCAGCAGCCCGCCCGATAGCGGTTCCTACAATGAGCAGTTCTTC. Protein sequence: CASSPPDSGSYNEQFF.